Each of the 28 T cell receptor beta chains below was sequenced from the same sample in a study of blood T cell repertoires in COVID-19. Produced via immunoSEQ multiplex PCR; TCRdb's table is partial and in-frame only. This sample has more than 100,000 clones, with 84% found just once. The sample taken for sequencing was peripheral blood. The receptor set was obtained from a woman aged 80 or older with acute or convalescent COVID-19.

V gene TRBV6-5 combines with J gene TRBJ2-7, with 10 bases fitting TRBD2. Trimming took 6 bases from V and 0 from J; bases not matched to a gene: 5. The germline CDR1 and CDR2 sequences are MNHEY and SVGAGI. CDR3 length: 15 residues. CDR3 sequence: CASRSGTSASYEQYF. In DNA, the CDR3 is TGTGCCAGCAGATCCGGGACTAGCGCCTCCTACGAGCAGTACTTC.

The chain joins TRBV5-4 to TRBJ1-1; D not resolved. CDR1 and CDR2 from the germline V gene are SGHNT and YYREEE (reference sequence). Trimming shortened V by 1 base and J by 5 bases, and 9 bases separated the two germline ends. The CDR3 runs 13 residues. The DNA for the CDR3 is TGTGCCAGCAGCTTGAGCTGGACTACTGAAGCTTTCTTT. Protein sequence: CASSLSWTTEAFF.

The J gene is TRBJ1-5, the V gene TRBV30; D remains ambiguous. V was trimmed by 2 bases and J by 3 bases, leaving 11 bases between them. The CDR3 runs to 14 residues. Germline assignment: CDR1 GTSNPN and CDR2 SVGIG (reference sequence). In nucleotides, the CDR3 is TGTGCCTGGAGTACGGGGAGTAACAATCAGCCCCAGCATTTT. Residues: CAWSTGSNNQPQHF.

The CDR3 DNA is TGTGCCAGCTCAACAGGGACTAGCGGAAGAGGGGATACGCAGTATTTT. This encodes CASSTGTSGRGDTQYF. The chain is built from TRBV18 and TRBJ2-3, with 11 positions matching TRBD2. Germline lookup yields CDR1 KGHSH and CDR2 LQKENI. With 5 bases clipped from V and 6 bases from J, the junction kept 10 bases outside the gene matches. CDR3 length: 16 amino acids.

The CDR3 nucleotides are TGTGCCAGCACCAGAGACAGGGGGCACACTGAAGCTTTCTTT. Protein product: CASTRDRGHTEAFF. The rearrangement links TRBV5-4 to TRBJ1-1, with 10 bases matching TRBD1. Germline CDR1 and CDR2: SGHNT and YYREEE (reference sequence). The CDR3 spans 14 residues. V lost 6 bases, J lost 3 bases, and 5 bases stayed unmatched. The full variable domain, its missing parts supplied by reference TRBV5-4 and TRBJ1-1, is ETGVTQSPTHLIKTRGQQVTLRCSSQSGHNTVSWYQQALGQGPQFIFQYYREEENGRGNFPPRFSGLQFPNYSSELNVNALELDDSALYLCASTRDRGHTEAFFGQGTRLTVV.

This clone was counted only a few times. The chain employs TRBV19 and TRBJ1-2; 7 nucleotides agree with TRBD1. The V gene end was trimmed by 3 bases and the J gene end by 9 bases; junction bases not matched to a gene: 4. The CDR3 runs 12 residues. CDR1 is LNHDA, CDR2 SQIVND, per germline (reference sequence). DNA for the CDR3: TGTGCCAGTAGTATCCGACAGGGAAGCTACACCTTC. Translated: CASSIRQGSYTF.

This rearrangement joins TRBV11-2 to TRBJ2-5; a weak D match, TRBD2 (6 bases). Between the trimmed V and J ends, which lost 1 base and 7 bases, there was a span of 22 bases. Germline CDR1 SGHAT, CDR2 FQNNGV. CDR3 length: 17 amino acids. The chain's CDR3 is CASSLVSGLTLVGTQYF. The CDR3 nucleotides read TGTGCCAGCAGCTTAGTTTCGGGACTGACCCTTGTAGGGACCCAGTACTTC.

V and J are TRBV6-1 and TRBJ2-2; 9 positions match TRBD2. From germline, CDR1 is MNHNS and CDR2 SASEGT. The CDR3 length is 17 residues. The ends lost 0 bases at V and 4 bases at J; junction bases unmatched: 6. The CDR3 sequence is CASSEASGRTVTGELFF. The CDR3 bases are TGTGCCAGCAGTGAAGCAAGCGGGAGGACGGTCACCGGGGAGCTGTTTTTT.

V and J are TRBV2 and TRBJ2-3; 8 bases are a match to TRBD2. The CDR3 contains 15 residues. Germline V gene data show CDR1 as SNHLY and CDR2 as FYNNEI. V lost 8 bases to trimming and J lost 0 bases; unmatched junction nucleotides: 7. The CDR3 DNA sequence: TGTGCCAGCTCCCCCTCGGGGGGGAGCACAGATACGCAGTATTTT. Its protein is CASSPSGGSTDTQYF.

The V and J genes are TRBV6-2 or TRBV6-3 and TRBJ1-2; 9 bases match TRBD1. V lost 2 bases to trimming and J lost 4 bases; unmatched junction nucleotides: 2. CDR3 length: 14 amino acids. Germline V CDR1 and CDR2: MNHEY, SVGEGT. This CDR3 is CASSYRTGVYGYTF. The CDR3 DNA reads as TGTGCCAGCAGTTACAGGACAGGGGTCTATGGCTACACCTTC.

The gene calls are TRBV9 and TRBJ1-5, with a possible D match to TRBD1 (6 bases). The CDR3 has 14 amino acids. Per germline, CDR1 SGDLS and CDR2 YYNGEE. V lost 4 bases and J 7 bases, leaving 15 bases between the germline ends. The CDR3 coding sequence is TGTGCCAGCAGCCTCACAGGGTATGGACAGCCCCAGCATTTT. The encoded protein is CASSLTGYGQPQHF. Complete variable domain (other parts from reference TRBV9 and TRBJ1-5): DSGVTQTPKHLITATGQRVTLRCSPRSGDLSVYWYQQSLDQGLQFLIQYYNGEERAKGNILERFSAQQFPDLHSELNLSSLELGDSALYFCASSLTGYGQPQHFGDGTRLSIL.

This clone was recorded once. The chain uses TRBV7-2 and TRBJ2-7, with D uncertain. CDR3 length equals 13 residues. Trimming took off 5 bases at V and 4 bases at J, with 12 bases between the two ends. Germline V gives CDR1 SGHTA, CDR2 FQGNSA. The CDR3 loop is CASSIQLRYEQYF. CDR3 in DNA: TGTGCCAGCAGCATTCAACTTCGGTACGAGCAGTACTTC.

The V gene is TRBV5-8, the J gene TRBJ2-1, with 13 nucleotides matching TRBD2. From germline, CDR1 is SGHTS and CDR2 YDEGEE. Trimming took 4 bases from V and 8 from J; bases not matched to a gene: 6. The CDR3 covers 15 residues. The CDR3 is CASSQTSGGRHEQFF. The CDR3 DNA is TGTGCCAGCAGCCAGACTAGCGGGGGGAGGCATGAGCAGTTCTTC.

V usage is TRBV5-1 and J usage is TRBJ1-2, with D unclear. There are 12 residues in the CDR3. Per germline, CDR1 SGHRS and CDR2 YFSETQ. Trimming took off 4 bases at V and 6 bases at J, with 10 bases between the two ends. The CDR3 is CASSPRGNGYTF. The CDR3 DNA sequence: TGCGCCAGCAGCCCCCGCGGGAATGGCTACACCTTC.

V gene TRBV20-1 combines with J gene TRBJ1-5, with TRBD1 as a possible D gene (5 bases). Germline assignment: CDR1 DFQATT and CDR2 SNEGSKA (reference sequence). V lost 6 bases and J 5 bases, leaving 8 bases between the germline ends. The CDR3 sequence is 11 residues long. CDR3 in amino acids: CSAPGDQPQHF. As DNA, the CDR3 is TGCAGTGCCCCGGGGGATCAGCCCCAGCATTTT.

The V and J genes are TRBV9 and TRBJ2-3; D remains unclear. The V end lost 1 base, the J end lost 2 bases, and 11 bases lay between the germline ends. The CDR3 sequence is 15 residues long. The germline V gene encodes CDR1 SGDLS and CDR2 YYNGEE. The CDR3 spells CASSVLAQYTDTQYF. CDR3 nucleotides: TGTGCCAGCAGCGTACTGGCCCAGTACACAGATACGCAGTATTTT.

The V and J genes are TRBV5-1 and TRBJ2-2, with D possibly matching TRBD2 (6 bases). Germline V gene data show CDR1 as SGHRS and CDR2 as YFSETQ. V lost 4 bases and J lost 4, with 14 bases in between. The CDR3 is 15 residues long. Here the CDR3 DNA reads TGCGCCAGCAGCGATTCTAGCGAGGGCACCGGGGAGCTGTTTTTT. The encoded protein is CASSDSSEGTGELFF.

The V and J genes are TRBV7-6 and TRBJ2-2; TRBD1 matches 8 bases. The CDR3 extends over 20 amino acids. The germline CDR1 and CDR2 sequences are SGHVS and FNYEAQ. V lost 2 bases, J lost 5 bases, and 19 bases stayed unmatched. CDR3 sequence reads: CASSLQPQTGDPPRTGELFF. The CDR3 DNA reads TGTGCCAGCAGCTTACAACCGCAGACAGGGGACCCTCCAAGGACCGGGGAGCTGTTTTTT. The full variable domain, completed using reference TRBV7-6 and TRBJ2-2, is GAGVSQSPRYKVTKRGQDVALRCDPISGHVSLYWYRQALGQGPEFLTYFNYEAQQDKSGLPNDRFSAERPEGSISTLTIQRTEQRDSAMYRCASSLQPQTGDPPRTGELFFGEGSRLTVL.

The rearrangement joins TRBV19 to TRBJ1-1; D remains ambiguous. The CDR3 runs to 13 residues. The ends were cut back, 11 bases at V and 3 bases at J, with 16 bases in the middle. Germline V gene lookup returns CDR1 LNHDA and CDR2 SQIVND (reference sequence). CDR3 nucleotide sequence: TGTGCCTCCCGGGTGGTTAGAGACACTGAAGCTTTCTTT. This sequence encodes CASRVVRDTEAFF.

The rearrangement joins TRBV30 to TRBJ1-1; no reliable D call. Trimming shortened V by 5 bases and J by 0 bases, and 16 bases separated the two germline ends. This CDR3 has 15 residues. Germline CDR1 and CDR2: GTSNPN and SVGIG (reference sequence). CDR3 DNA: TGTGCCTGGGCGGAGGGCTTCCTTATGAACACTGAAGCTTTCTTT. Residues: CAWAEGFLMNTEAFF.

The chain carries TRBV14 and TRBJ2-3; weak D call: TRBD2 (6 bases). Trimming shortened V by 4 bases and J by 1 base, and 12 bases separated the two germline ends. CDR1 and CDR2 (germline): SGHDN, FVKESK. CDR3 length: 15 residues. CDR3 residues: CASSLSGLGTDTQYF. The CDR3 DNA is TGTGCCAGCAGCCTATCGGGACTCGGCACAGATACGCAGTATTTT. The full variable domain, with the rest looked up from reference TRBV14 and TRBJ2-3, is EAGVTQFPSHSVIEKGQTVTLRCDPISGHDNLYWYRRVMGKEIKFLLHFVKESKQDESGMPNNRFLAERTGGTYSTLKVQPAELEDSGVYFCASSLSGLGTDTQYFGPGTRLTVL.

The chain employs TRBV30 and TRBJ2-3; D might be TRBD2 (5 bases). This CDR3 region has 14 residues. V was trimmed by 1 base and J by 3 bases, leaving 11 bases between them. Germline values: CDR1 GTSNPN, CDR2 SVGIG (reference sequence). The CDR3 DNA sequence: TGTGCCTGGAGTGGGGGTAGAGGGACAGATACGCAGTATTTT. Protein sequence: CAWSGGRGTDTQYF.

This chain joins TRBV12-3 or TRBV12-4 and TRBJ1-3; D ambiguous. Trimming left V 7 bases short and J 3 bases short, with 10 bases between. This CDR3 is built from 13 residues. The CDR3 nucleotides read TGTGCCAGCAATTCGGACTTTGGAAACACCATATATTTT. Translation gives CASNSDFGNTIYF.

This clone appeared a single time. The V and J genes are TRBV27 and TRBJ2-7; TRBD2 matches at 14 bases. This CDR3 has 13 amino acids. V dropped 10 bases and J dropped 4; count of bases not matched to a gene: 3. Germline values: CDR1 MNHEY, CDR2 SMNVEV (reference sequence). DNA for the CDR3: TGTGCCACAGGGACTAGCGGGAGATACGAGCAGTACTTC. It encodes CATGTSGRYEQYF.

This chain's CDR3 is CASSPGTPWEQYF. The DNA for the CDR3 is TGTGCCAGCTCACCAGGGACACCATGGGAGCAGTACTTC. The genes are TRBV18 and TRBJ2-7, with a weak D call TRBD1 (6 bases). Germline lookup yields CDR1 KGHSH and CDR2 LQKENI. The CDR3 sequence is 13 residues long. Trimming shortened V by 2 bases and J by 7 bases, and 12 bases separated the two germline ends.

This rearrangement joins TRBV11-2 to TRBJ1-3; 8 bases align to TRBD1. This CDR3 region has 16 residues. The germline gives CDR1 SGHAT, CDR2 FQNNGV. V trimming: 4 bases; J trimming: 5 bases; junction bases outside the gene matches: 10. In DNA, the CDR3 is TGTGCCAGCAGCTCGACAGGGGAGTCGTACCGAAACACCATATATTTT. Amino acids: CASSSTGESYRNTIYF.

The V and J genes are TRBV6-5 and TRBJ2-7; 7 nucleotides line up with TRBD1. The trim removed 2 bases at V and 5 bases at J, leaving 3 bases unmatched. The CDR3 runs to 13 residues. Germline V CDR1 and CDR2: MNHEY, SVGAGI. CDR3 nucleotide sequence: TGTGCCAGCAGTTACAAGGGGGCCAACGAGCAGTACTTC. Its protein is CASSYKGANEQYF.

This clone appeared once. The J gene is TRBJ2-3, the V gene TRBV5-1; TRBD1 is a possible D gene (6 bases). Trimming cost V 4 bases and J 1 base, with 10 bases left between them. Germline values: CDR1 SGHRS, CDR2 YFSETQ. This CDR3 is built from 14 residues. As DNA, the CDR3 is TGCGCCAGCAGCCCGAGGACAGGCACAGATACGCAGTATTTT. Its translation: CASSPRTGTDTQYF.